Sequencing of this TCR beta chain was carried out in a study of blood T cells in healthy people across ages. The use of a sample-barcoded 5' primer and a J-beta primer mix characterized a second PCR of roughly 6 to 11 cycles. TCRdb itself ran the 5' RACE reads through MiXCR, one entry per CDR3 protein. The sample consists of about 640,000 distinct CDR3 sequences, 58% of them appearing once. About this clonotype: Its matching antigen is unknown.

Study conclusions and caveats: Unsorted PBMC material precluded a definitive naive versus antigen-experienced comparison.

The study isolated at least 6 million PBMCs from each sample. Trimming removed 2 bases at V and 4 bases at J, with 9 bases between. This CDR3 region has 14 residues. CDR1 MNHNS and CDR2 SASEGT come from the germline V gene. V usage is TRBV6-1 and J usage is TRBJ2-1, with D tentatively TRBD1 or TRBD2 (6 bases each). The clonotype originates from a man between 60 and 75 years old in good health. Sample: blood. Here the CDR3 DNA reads TGTGCCAGCAGTGAACAGGGGAGGTACAATGAGCAGTTCTTC. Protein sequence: CASSEQGRYNEQFF.